This TCR beta chain was recorded in a study of response to subunit inactivated influenza vaccine. One entry per CDR3 protein, called by TCRdb with MiXCR from the RT-PCR reads. The sample lists approximately 520,000 distinct CDR3 sequences, about 25% occurring once. For this clonotype: Its specificity is unknown.

Trimming cost V 9 bases and J 1 base, with 15 bases left between them. There are 15 residues in the CDR3. Germline-derived CDR1 and CDR2 are KGHDR and SFDVKD. Study-level findings and limits: After each seasonal influenza vaccination, few new T cells are recruited, the authors suggested.

The clonotype was recovered from a man in his fifties who received an inactivated influenza vaccine. The rearrangement joins TRBV24-1 to TRBJ1-5; possible D gene TRBD1, 6 bases. This specimen was CD4+ T cells sorted from PBMCs, taken about 5 days after vaccination. Written as DNA, the CDR3 is TGTGCCACCGCAGCCAGGGGCGGAAGCAATCAGCCCCAGCATTTT. Translated: CATAARGGSNQPQHF.